The present T cell receptor beta chain was sequenced within a study of T cell responses to AZD1222 COVID-19 vaccine. This CDR3 region has 15 residues. Trimming cost V 5 bases and J 2 bases, with 12 bases left between them. Germline assignment: CDR1 SGHVS and CDR2 FQNEAQ. This table comes from immunoSEQ multiplex PCR, and its TCRdb copy is limited to in-frame clones, with some not included. The sample lists around 140,000 clones, roughly 86% seen once, with 5.4% in the top ten. V is TRBV7-8 and J is TRBJ1-4, with D unresolved. The sequencing used peripheral blood, collected 28 days after the second dose of the MenACWY control vaccine. The receptor's source is an adult who received the MenACWY meningococcal vaccine as a control. CDR3 coding DNA: TGTGCCAGCAGCGGCACGGCGGGCACTAATGAAAAACTGTTTTTT. Amino acid sequence: CASSGTAGTNEKLFF. The whole variable domain, remainder taken from reference TRBV7-8 and TRBJ1-4, is GAGVSQSPRYKVAKRGQDVALRCDPISGHVSLFWYQQALGQGPEFLTYFQNEAQLDKSGLPSDRFFAERPEGSVSTLKIQRTQQEDSAVYLCASSGTAGTNEKLFFGSGTQLSVL.